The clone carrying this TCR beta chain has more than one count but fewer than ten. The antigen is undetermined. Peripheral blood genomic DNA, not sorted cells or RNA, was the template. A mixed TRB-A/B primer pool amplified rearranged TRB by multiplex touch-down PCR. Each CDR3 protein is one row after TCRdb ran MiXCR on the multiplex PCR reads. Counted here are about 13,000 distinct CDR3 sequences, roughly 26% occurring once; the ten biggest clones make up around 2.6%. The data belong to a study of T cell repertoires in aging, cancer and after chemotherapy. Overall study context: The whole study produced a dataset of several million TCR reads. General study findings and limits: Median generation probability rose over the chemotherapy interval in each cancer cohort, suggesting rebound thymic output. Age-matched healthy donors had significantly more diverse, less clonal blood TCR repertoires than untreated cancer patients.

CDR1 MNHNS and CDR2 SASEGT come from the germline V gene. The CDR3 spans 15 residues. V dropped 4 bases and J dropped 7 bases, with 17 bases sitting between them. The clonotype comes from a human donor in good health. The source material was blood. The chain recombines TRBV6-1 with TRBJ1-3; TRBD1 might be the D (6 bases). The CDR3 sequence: CASSVASGARNTIYF. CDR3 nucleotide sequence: TGTGCCAGCAGTGTAGCCTCGGGGGCGCGGAACACCATATATTTT.